The text below deals with one T cell receptor beta chain. Its target is unknown. The entry originates in a study of blood T cells in healthy people across ages. Germline lookup yields CDR1 MDHEN and CDR2 SYDVKM. This CDR3 has 15 residues. After removal of 10 bases from V and 5 bases from J, the junction contained 17 bases not matched to a gene. General study points: Unknown CMV status may confound age-related changes in expanded clones. Getting older went along with TCR beta diversity per million T cells dropping roughly linearly.

Around 10 milliliters was the volume of peripheral blood drawn from each donor. Each sample yielded at least 6 million isolated PBMCs. Primed by a sample-barcoded 5' primer and a J-beta primer mix, a second PCR proceeded for about 6 to 11 cycles. TCRdb redid the calling of the 5' RACE reads with MiXCR, one entry per CDR3 protein. The sample records about 1,600,000 distinct CDR3 sequences, about 43% being singletons. The sample taken for sequencing was blood. The receptor's source is a woman between 18 and 29 years old in good health. The chain joins TRBV28 to TRBJ2-7, with TRBD2 matching over 7 bases. CDR3 region: CAIAQSGDRMNEQYF. CDR3 nucleotides: TGTGCCATCGCACAGAGCGGGGATCGGATGAACGAGCAGTACTTC. The full variable domain, in which reference TRBV28 and TRBJ2-7 provide the parts outside the CDR3, is DVKVTQSSRYLVKRTGEKVFLECVQDMDHENMFWYRQDPGLGLRLIYFSYDVKMKEKGDIPEGYSVSREKKERFSLILESASTNQTSMYLCAIAQSGDRMNEQYFGPGTRLTVT.